The entry below gives a single T cell receptor beta chain sequence along with its context. The sample carries other DNA sequences with the same CDR3. The sample originates from a study of shared T cell receptors in the human thymus. Trimming shortened V by 0 bases and J by 0 bases, and 9 bases separated the two germline ends. The germline gives CDR1 SGHRS, CDR2 YFSETQ. The CDR3 loop spans 16 amino acids. Profiled with immunoSEQ multiplex PCR; TCRdb holds only in-frame clones, not every one. The repertoire includes hundreds of thousands of clones, roughly 90% of them detected once, and 0.008% to 0.011% sits in the top ten. The data also belong to a second study, concerning human thymus T cells. That report adds: Healthy Finnish infants undergoing corrective surgery for congenital heart defects were used as donors. In corrective heart surgery, resections were taken, and these provided the thymus tissue. V and J genes seemed to be used with bias in thymic and blood repertoires. There were highly overlapping thymic repertoires among unrelated individuals, as related research reported.

Sequencing used thymocytes. The chain joins TRBV5-1 to TRBJ2-2; possibly TRBD2 for D (5 bases). The receptor comes from a boy in the first two years of life with a congenital heart defect. CDR3 sequence (DNA): TGCGCCAGCAGCTTGGGTGGCGGGCCGAACACCGGGGAGCTGTTTTTT. Its translation is CASSLGGGPNTGELFF.